This T cell receptor (beta chain) was obtained from a study of T cell repertoires in cytomegalovirus infection. The overall study: Signatures in public TCR beta sequences pointed to both CMV infection and matching HLA type.

This clonotype has only one observation. Antigen: not known. V shed 2 bases and J shed 0 bases, with 11 bases lying between them. This CDR3 has 15 amino acids. Germline assignment: CDR1 SNHLY and CDR2 FYNNEI. TCRdb independently ran MiXCR on the reads; one entry per CDR3 protein. The profile shows hundreds of thousands of distinct CDR3 sequences, 24% of them singletons. Study-level results: The study identified carriers of CMV plus the relevant HLA from cumulative public TCR beta family frequency. CMV-specific TCR beta clonotypes restricted by HLA-C dominated the ex vivo response.

Input material: CD8+ T cells from PBMCs. This chain connects TRBV2 to TRBJ2-7; a weak D match, TRBD1 (5 bases). The receptor was derived from a human donor in good health (CMV status not recorded). Some clones in this sample may be carry-over from other donors' samples. In nucleotides, the CDR3 is TGTGCCAGCAGTGAACTAGGGGCCACCTCCTACGAGCAGTACTTC. Its translation: CASSELGATSYEQYF.